The 30 T cell receptor beta chains listed next were all sequenced from one sample in a study of blood T cell repertoires in COVID-19. TCRdb's copy holds only in-frame clones and misses some; the assay was immunoSEQ multiplex PCR. The sample consists of roughly 250,000 clones, approximately 90% of them appearing once. The sample taken for sequencing was peripheral blood. All receptors derive from a man aged 25 to 40 with acute or convalescent COVID-19.

The CDR3 reads CASEQGAWSNYGYTF. The CDR3 nucleotides read TGTGCCAGCGAACAGGGGGCTTGGTCTAACTATGGCTACACCTTC. This chain connects TRBV7-9 to TRBJ1-2, with 9 bases fitting TRBD1. The CDR3 loop spans 15 amino acids. The J segment lost 0 bases and the V segment lost 8 bases, leaving 7 bases of the junction unmatched. CDR1 and CDR2 (germline): SEHNR, FQNEAQ (reference sequence).

The V and J genes are TRBV29-1 and TRBJ2-7; D is ambiguous. V lost 4 bases and J 0 bases, leaving 13 bases between the germline ends. Germline CDR1 reads SQVTM; CDR2 reads ANQGSEA. The CDR3 contains 14 residues. The CDR3 sequence: CSVASGWSSYEQYF. DNA of the CDR3: TGCAGCGTTGCCTCCGGGTGGAGCTCCTACGAGCAGTACTTC.

This chain links TRBV6-6 with TRBJ2-7; 11 nucleotides line up with TRBD2. Looked up from germline, CDR1 is MNHNY and CDR2 is SVGAGI (reference sequence). The length of the CDR3 is 16 residues. The V and J ends lost 0 bases and 3 bases, in that order; junction bases with no gene match: 4. The CDR3 loop is CASSYSRLAGHYEQYF. The CDR3 DNA follows: TGTGCCAGCAGTTACTCCCGACTAGCGGGACACTACGAGCAGTACTTC.

A few counts support this clone. This rearrangement joins TRBV5-5 to TRBJ2-7; 12 bases fit TRBD2. Trimming at V came to 4 bases and at J to 4 bases, leaving 21 bases not matched to a gene. The CDR3 spans 20 residues. Per the germline V gene, CDR1 is SGHKS and CDR2 is YYEKEE (reference sequence). The CDR3 DNA is TGTGCCAGCAGCCAGCTCCCCCTCTCTCCTAGCGGGAGGGCCGGTTACGAGCAGTACTTC. The encoded protein is CASSQLPLSPSGRAGYEQYF. Complete variable domain (other parts from reference TRBV5-5 and TRBJ2-7): DAGVTQSPTHLIKTRGQQVTLRCSPISGHKSVSWYQQVLGQGPQFIFQYYEKEERGRGNFPDRFSARQFPNYSSELNVNALLLGDSALYLCASSQLPLSPSGRAGYEQYFGPGTRLTVT.

The chain couples TRBV5-6 to TRBJ1-2; TRBD1 might be the D (5 bases). CDR3 size: 14 residues. The germline CDR1 and CDR2 sequences are SGHDT and YYEEEE. V was cut by 4 bases and J by 7 bases, with 17 bases left in between. The CDR3 spells CASSPRAGLVGYTF. CDR3 DNA: TGTGCCAGCAGCCCGAGGGCGGGGCTCGTTGGCTACACCTTC.

Here the CDR3 DNA reads TGTGCCAGTAGTAAAATCGGGACAGCCTACGAGCAGTACTTC. This encodes CASSKIGTAYEQYF. The chain is built from TRBV19 and TRBJ2-7; 7 bases map to TRBD1. Germline CDR1 and CDR2: LNHDA and SQIVND (reference sequence). There are 14 residues in the CDR3. V was pared by 4 bases and J by 2 bases, with 5 bases of the junction left unmatched.

The J gene is TRBJ1-2, the V gene TRBV28; maybe TRBD1 (5 bases). Germline V gene data show CDR1 as MDHEN and CDR2 as SYDVKM. The CDR3 loop spans 12 amino acids. Trimming shortened V by 8 bases and J by 5 bases, and 12 bases separated the two germline ends. The CDR3: CASVTGGYGYTF. The DNA of the CDR3 is TGTGCCAGCGTTACAGGTGGTTATGGCTACACCTTC.

V is TRBV28 and J is TRBJ1-3, with 7 bases fitting TRBD1. The CDR3 has 14 residues. Per germline, CDR1 MDHEN and CDR2 SYDVKM. J gave up 3 bases and V 6 bases, and 5 bases lay outside the gene matches. The CDR3 DNA reads TGTGCCAGCAGCAAGGGACAGCTTGGAAACACCATATATTTT. Its protein product is CASSKGQLGNTIYF. The full variable domain, rest sourced from reference TRBV28 and TRBJ1-3, is DVKVTQSSRYLVKRTGEKVFLECVQDMDHENMFWYRQDPGLGLRLIYFSYDVKMKEKGDIPEGYSVSREKKERFSLILESASTNQTSMYLCASSKGQLGNTIYFGEGSWLTVV.

This chain connects TRBV2 to TRBJ2-7, with 8 bases lining up with TRBD2. V was clipped by 6 bases and J by 5 bases; unmatched bases: 6. The CDR3 has 13 amino acids. Looked up from germline, CDR1 is SNHLY and CDR2 is FYNNEI. This CDR3 is CASSRGGFDEQYF. In DNA form, the CDR3 reads TGTGCCAGCAGCCGCGGGGGGTTCGACGAGCAGTACTTC.

This chain joins TRBV30 and TRBJ2-1; tentative D call: TRBD1 (6 bases). This CDR3 is 17 amino acids long. Germline V gives CDR1 GTSNPN, CDR2 SVGIG (reference sequence). CDR3 amino acids: CGTVRDEGYSTYNEQFF. CDR3 bases: TGTGGGACAGTCCGAGACGAGGGGTATTCGACCTACAATGAGCAGTTCTTC.

J is TRBJ1-3 and V is TRBV28; D is perhaps TRBD1 (6 bases). Per the germline V gene, CDR1 is MDHEN and CDR2 is SYDVKM. The CDR3 contains 15 residues. V lost 7 bases, J lost 2 bases, and 15 bases lay in between. CDR3 region: CASNPTQGPGNTIYF. Here the CDR3 DNA reads TGTGCCAGCAACCCTACACAGGGTCCTGGAAACACCATATATTTT.

The V gene is TRBV4-2, the J gene TRBJ2-7; TRBD2 is a possible D gene (6 bases). The CDR3 spans 17 residues. V was clipped by 1 base and J by 0 bases, with 16 bases between them. CDR1 and CDR2 (germline): LGHNA, YNFKEQ. As DNA, the CDR3 is TGTGCCAGCAGCCAAGGGCCCCGGGGAGGAAACTCCTACGAGCAGTACTTC. Protein sequence: CASSQGPRGGNSYEQYF.

The chain joins TRBV28 to TRBJ1-2; 8 bases match TRBD1. V was clipped by 3 bases and J by 6 bases; unmatched bases: 6. Germline CDR1 MDHEN, CDR2 SYDVKM. The CDR3 is 14 residues long. The CDR3 coding sequence is TGTGCCAGCAGTTTTCCGGGACAGGAGGATGGCTACACCTTC. This encodes CASSFPGQEDGYTF.

This rearrangement joins TRBV2 to TRBJ1-1, with 8 bases identical to TRBD1. Germline V gives CDR1 SNHLY, CDR2 FYNNEI. Germline trimming cut 1 base from V and 11 bases from J; bases unmatched to any gene: 9. The CDR3 length is 14 residues. In nucleotides, the CDR3 is TGTGCCAGCAGTGAAGTCTGGACAGGGCAAGCGGCTTTCTTT. Encoded protein: CASSEVWTGQAAFF.

The V gene is TRBV5-6, the J gene TRBJ1-1; D possibly corresponds to TRBD1 (6 bases). The CDR3 covers 12 residues. V gave up 3 bases and J gave up 11 bases, with 14 bases separating them. The germline CDR1 and CDR2 sequences are SGHDT and YYEEEE. This CDR3 is CASSYRQAEAFF. CDR3 bases: TGTGCCAGCAGCTACCGACAGGCAGAGGCTTTCTTT.

This chain links TRBV4-1 with TRBJ2-7, with 9 bases aligning to TRBD2. CDR1 is MGHRA and CDR2 is YSYEKL in the germline V gene. This CDR3 contains 14 residues. The J segment lost 0 bases and the V segment lost 6 bases, leaving 3 bases of the junction unmatched. In DNA form, the CDR3 reads TGCGCCAGCAGGGAGACTAGCGGCTCCTACGAGCAGTACTTC. Its translation is CASRETSGSYEQYF.

This chain links TRBV6-5 with TRBJ1-3; 7 positions agree with TRBD1. Germline CDR1 is MNHEY and CDR2 is SVGAGI. There are 15 residues in the CDR3. V lost 6 bases to trimming and J lost 0 bases; unmatched junction nucleotides: 5. The CDR3 loop reads CASRRGQFSGNTIYF. As DNA, the CDR3 is TGTGCCAGCAGACGGGGACAGTTCTCTGGAAACACCATATATTTT.

This clone appeared a single time. This sequence joins TRBV7-6 and TRBJ2-7; 9 nucleotides match TRBD1. Per germline, CDR1 SGHVS and CDR2 FNYEAQ. V was pared by 3 bases and J by 3 bases, with 6 bases of the junction left unmatched. The CDR3 spans 15 residues. CDR3 in amino acids: CASSFGDRVVYEQYF. CDR3 nucleotide sequence: TGTGCCAGCAGCTTTGGGGACAGGGTGGTCTACGAGCAGTACTTC. The full variable domain, in which reference TRBV7-6 and TRBJ2-7 provide the parts outside the CDR3, is GAGVSQSPRYKVTKRGQDVALRCDPISGHVSLYWYRQALGQGPEFLTYFNYEAQQDKSGLPNDRFSAERPEGSISTLTIQRTEQRDSAMYRCASSFGDRVVYEQYFGPGTRLTVT.

The chain uses TRBV5-4 and TRBJ1-1; 10 nucleotides line up with TRBD1. The germline gives CDR1 SGHNT, CDR2 YYREEE (reference sequence). The length of the CDR3 is 14 residues. V lost 4 bases to trimming and J lost 7 bases; unmatched junction nucleotides: 7. The CDR3 region is CASSPRTGGFEAFF. The CDR3, as DNA: TGTGCCAGCAGCCCCCGGACAGGGGGTTTTGAAGCTTTCTTT. Full variable domain (remainder filled in from reference TRBV5-4 and TRBJ1-1): ETGVTQSPTHLIKTRGQQVTLRCSSQSGHNTVSWYQQALGQGPQFIFQYYREEENGRGNFPPRFSGLQFPNYSSELNVNALELDDSALYLCASSPRTGGFEAFFGQGTRLTVV.

This chain joins TRBV7-8 and TRBJ1-1; no clear D. The CDR3 is 14 amino acids. CDR1 is SGHVS, CDR2 FQNEAQ, per germline. The V end lost 5 bases, the J end lost 5 bases, and 15 bases lay between the germline ends. The CDR3 is CASSVENLRTEAFF. DNA of the CDR3: TGTGCCAGCAGCGTAGAAAACCTACGTACTGAAGCTTTCTTT.

J is TRBJ2-1 and V is TRBV15, with 9 nucleotides matching TRBD1. CDR3 length: 16 amino acids. Trimming cost V 1 base and J 8 bases; bases outside gene matches: 9. Germline CDR1 reads LNHNV; CDR2 reads YYDKDF (reference sequence). CDR3 sequence reads: CATSRATGTGNHEQFF. In nucleotides, the CDR3 is TGTGCCACCAGCAGAGCTACCGGGACAGGGAATCATGAGCAGTTCTTC.

V usage is TRBV6-1 and J usage is TRBJ1-2, with D possibly matching TRBD1 (5 bases). This CDR3 contains 19 residues. Between the trimmed V and J ends, which lost 1 base and 3 bases, there was a span of 24 bases. Per germline, CDR1 MNHNS and CDR2 SASEGT. The DNA for the CDR3 is TGTGCCAGCAGTGAAGGCAGGGATGCCGTATTCCGGGGGGACTATGGCTACACCTTC. This gives the protein CASSEGRDAVFRGDYGYTF.

The V call is TRBV6-5, the J call TRBJ1-1; D is perhaps TRBD1 (5 bases). The germline V gene has CDR1 MNHEY and CDR2 SVGAGI. The CDR3 loop spans 13 amino acids. The germline V and J ends were trimmed by 6 bases and 0 bases, with 8 bases remaining between them. CDR3 in DNA: TGTGCCAGCAGAATAGGGGTGAACACTGAAGCTTTCTTT. This gives the protein CASRIGVNTEAFF.

The chain uses TRBV2 and TRBJ2-7, with 8 bases that match TRBD2. Germline V gives CDR1 SNHLY, CDR2 FYNNEI. The CDR3 runs to 14 residues. V dropped 10 bases and J dropped 0; count of bases not matched to a gene: 8. DNA of the CDR3: TGTGCCACCAACATAGCGGGAAGCTCCTACGAGCAGTACTTC. Protein product: CATNIAGSSYEQYF.

The chain uses TRBV4-2 and TRBJ2-1; maybe TRBD2 (6 bases). Between the trimmed V and J ends, which lost 0 bases and 2 bases, there was a span of 14 bases. The CDR3 has 17 residues. From germline, CDR1 is LGHNA and CDR2 YNFKEQ. The CDR3 spells CASSQDVAATTYNEQFF. For the CDR3, the DNA is TGTGCCAGCAGCCAAGACGTAGCGGCAACGACCTACAATGAGCAGTTCTTC.

The rearrangement links TRBV20-1 to TRBJ1-2; 9 positions agree with TRBD1. The germline gives CDR1 DFQATT, CDR2 SNEGSKA (reference sequence). V dropped 6 bases and J dropped 6; count of bases not matched to a gene: 2. There are 11 residues in the CDR3. CDR3 in DNA: TGCAGTGCGGGGACAGGGAATGGCTACACCTTC. Encoded protein: CSAGTGNGYTF.

V and J are TRBV4-1 and TRBJ2-1; 8 bases map to TRBD2. CDR3 size: 15 residues. Germline V CDR1 and CDR2: MGHRA, YSYEKL. The trim removed 2 bases at V and 4 bases at J, leaving 4 bases unmatched. The CDR3 DNA reads TGCGCCAGCAGCCAATTAGCGGGACTGTACAATGAGCAGTTCTTC. Encoded protein: CASSQLAGLYNEQFF.

The chain combines TRBV4-1 with TRBJ2-1; tentative D call: TRBD2 (5 bases). The V end lost 4 bases, the J end lost 4 bases, and 20 bases lay between the germline ends. The CDR3 runs to 17 residues. CDR1 is MGHRA, CDR2 YSYEKL, per germline. The CDR3 loop reads CASSPNPAGTSYNEQFF. CDR3 in DNA: TGCGCCAGCAGCCCCAATCCCGCGGGTACAAGTTACAATGAGCAGTTCTTC.

This clone was found once. The rearrangement links TRBV11-2 to TRBJ1-1; the match to TRBD1 covers 8 bases. The V gene's germline CDR1 is SGHAT and CDR2 FQNNGV. J lost 1 base, V lost 5 bases, and 12 bases had no gene match. The CDR3 is 17 amino acids. The CDR3 DNA reads TGTGCCAGCAGCATGAGGACAGGGCCGAAGTGGAACACTGAAGCTTTCTTT. Amino acid sequence: CASSMRTGPKWNTEAFF.

This sequence joins TRBV11-2 and TRBJ2-7; D possibly corresponds to TRBD1 (5 bases). With 2 bases removed from V and 6 bases from J, the gap between germline ends came to 8 bases. Per germline, CDR1 SGHAT and CDR2 FQNNGV. The CDR3 contains 12 residues. DNA for the CDR3: TGTGCCAGCAGCTTACGCCAGGGCGAGCAGTACTTC. Residues: CASSLRQGEQYF. Drawing the rest from reference TRBV11-2 and TRBJ2-7, the complete variable domain is EAGVAQSPRYKIIEKRQSVAFWCNPISGHATLYWYQQILGQGPKLLIQFQNNGVVDDSQLPKDRFSAERLKGVDSTLKIQPAKLEDSAVYLCASSLRQGEQYFGPGTRLTVT.